The rows below give T cell receptor beta chains drawn from one sample of a study of OX40 agonist ivuxolimab in advanced cancers. TCRdb's copy holds only in-frame clones and misses some; the assay was immunoSEQ multiplex PCR. Of some 41,000 clones listed, 89% were seen once; the top ten hold under 0.7%. The sample in question was CD4+ or CD8+ T cells sorted from blood, obtained in a trial of the OX40 agonist ivuxolimab. The receptors were sampled from an adult with an advanced solid tumor such as melanoma, head and neck, liver or kidney cancer. CDR3s include the opening cysteine and the closing phenylalanine or tryptophan. The D gene is left open where the match is weak. Where a row states a size, it is once, few, many or the class of an expanded clone; other rows omit it.

j_call	d_call	clone_size	v_call	cdr3_aa	cdr3_nt
TRBJ2-3	-	-	TRBV5-6	CASSSLGTPTPDTQYF	TGTGCCAGCAGCTCCCTTGGGACCCCCACCCCAGATACGCAGTATTTT
TRBJ1-2	TRBD1	once	TRBV5-5	CASSSDRVGGGYTF	TGTGCCAGCAGCTCAGACAGGGTCGGGGGTGGCTACACCTTC
TRBJ1-6	-	-	TRBV9	CASSPSYTGTLHF	TGTGCCAGCAGTCCCTCTTACACGGGAACCCTCCACTTT
TRBJ2-7	-	-	TRBV5-5	CASSLVRAGQYEQYF	TGTGCCAGCAGCTTGGTTCGGGCAGGGCAGTACGAGCAGTACTTC
TRBJ2-7	-	-	TRBV7-2	CASSLRAGPSYEQYF	TGTGCCAGCAGCTTACGCGCAGGTCCCTCCTACGAGCAGTACTTC
TRBJ1-2	-	-	TRBV18	CASSPRYRESIGENYGYTF	TGTGCCAGCTCACCACGGTACAGGGAATCTATAGGGGAGAACTATGGCTACACCTTC
TRBJ1-3	TRBD1	-	TRBV9	CASSVVTGGRNTIYF	TGTGCCAGCAGCGTAGTGACAGGGGGTAGAAACACCATATATTTT
TRBJ2-2	-	once	TRBV11-2	CASSLGTLGASLVSGELFF	TGTGCCAGCAGCTTAGGCACCTTGGGAGCTAGTTTGGTGTCCGGGGAGCTGTTTTTT
TRBJ1-6	-	-	TRBV10-3	CAISREGSQVSPLHF	TGTGCCATCAGCAGGGAAGGATCGCAGGTTTCACCCCTCCACTTT
TRBJ2-7	TRBD1	-	TRBV10-3	CASGRGQAGEQYF	TGTGCCAGCGGAAGGGGACAGGCAGGCGAGCAGTACTTC
TRBJ1-3	-	-	TRBV11-3	CASSSSDARTGNTIYF	TGTGCCAGCAGCTCATCAGATGCCCGGACTGGAAACACCATATATTTT
TRBJ2-7	TRBD2	-	TRBV2	CASSGRGGFTYEQYF	TGTGCCAGCAGTGGGCGGGGGGGCTTTACCTACGAGCAGTACTTC
TRBJ1-3	-	-	TRBV7-8	CASSISGNTIYF	TGTGCCAGCAGCATATCTGGAAACACCATATATTTT
TRBJ1-2	-	-	TRBV4-1	CASSPDWAGGYTF	TGCGCCAGCAGCCCGGACTGGGCAGGGGGCTACACCTTC
TRBJ1-5	-	-	TRBV7-8	CASSLEQDSISNQPQHF	TGTGCCAGCAGCTTAGAACAGGACTCTATAAGCAATCAGCCCCAGCATTTT
TRBJ2-1	-	-	TRBV4-3	CASSQDRGPQGEQFF	TGCGCCAGCAGCCAAGATCGCGGGCCCCAAGGGGAGCAGTTCTTC
TRBJ1-5	-	-	TRBV4-3	CASSQAPENQPQHF	TGCGCCAGCAGCCAAGCCCCAGAAAATCAGCCCCAGCATTTT
TRBJ1-4	-	once	TRBV10-3	CATKGETNEKLFF	TGTGCCACGAAGGGCGAAACTAATGAAAAACTGTTTTTT
TRBJ2-7	-	-	TRBV19	CASSMGGDYEQYF	TGTGCCAGTAGTATGGGGGGTGACTACGAGCAGTACTTC
TRBJ1-1	-	-	TRBV4-1	CASSPTSTMNTEAFF	TGCGCCAGCAGCCCTACCAGTACAATGAACACTGAAGCTTTCTTT
TRBJ2-3	-	few	TRBV19	CASSNRDIDTQYF	TGTGCCAGTAGTAACCGGGACATCGATACGCAGTATTTT
TRBJ2-2	TRBD2	-	TRBV6-6	CASSLGGTGELFF	TGTGCCAGCAGCCTCGGGGGGACCGGGGAGCTGTTTTTT
TRBJ1-5	-	-	TRBV6-4	CASSPEPREPQHF	TGTGCCAGCAGCCCCGAACCTCGGGAGCCCCAGCATTTT
TRBJ1-1	TRBD1	few	TRBV25-1	CASRGQGENTEAFF	TGTGCCAGCAGGGGACAGGGCGAGAACACTGAAGCTTTCTTT
TRBJ1-5	TRBD1	-	TRBV14	CASSQPGQQYSNQPQHF	TGTGCCAGCAGCCAACCGGGACAGCAATATAGCAATCAGCCCCAGCATTTT
TRBJ1-1	-	-	TRBV30	CAWSVRRNTEAFF	TGTGCCTGGAGTGTACGAAGGAACACTGAAGCTTTCTTT
TRBJ1-6	TRBD1	-	TRBV7-2	CASSLFPGQATLGNSPLHF	TGTGCCAGCAGCTTATTTCCGGGACAGGCAACCCTAGGCAATTCACCCCTCCACTTT
TRBJ2-3	-	-	TRBV6-5	CASSYDRPDTQYF	TGTGCCAGCAGTTACGATAGACCAGATACGCAGTATTTT
TRBJ2-5	TRBD1	once	TRBV5-1	CASSLGQGYQETQYF	TGCGCCAGCAGCTTGGGACAGGGGTACCAAGAGACCCAGTACTTC
TRBJ1-1	-	-	TRBV10-3	CAISELGTNTEAFF	TGTGCCATCAGTGAGCTGGGTACGAACACTGAAGCTTTCTTT
TRBJ1-1	-	few	TRBV29-1	CSATQREAFF	TGCAGCGCGACGCAGCGGGAAGCTTTCTTT
TRBJ2-1	TRBD1	-	TRBV5-8	CASSGLQGAGYNEQFF	TGTGCCAGCAGCGGGTTGCAGGGGGCGGGCTACAATGAGCAGTTCTTC
TRBJ1-1	-	-	TRBV28	CASSFLDRLNTEAFF	TGTGCCAGCAGTTTTCTCGACAGGCTGAACACTGAAGCTTTCTTT
TRBJ2-1	TRBD2	-	TRBV7-3	CASSNPRVAGAYNEQFF	TGTGCCAGCAGCAATCCTCGGGTAGCGGGGGCCTACAATGAGCAGTTCTTC
TRBJ1-3	-	once	TRBV7-3	CASSASSGNTIYF	TGTGCCAGCAGTGCGAGCTCTGGAAACACCATATATTTT
TRBJ2-1	-	-	TRBV7-2	CASSFLGPQSSYNEQFF	TGTGCCAGCAGCTTCCTCGGGCCCCAAAGCTCCTACAATGAGCAGTTCTTC
TRBJ1-1	-	-	TRBV5-1	CASSLTTDTEAFF	TGCGCCAGCAGCTTGACGACAGACACTGAAGCTTTCTTT
TRBJ2-3	TRBD2	-	TRBV4-2	CASSQVPNGGASDTQYF	TGTGCCAGCAGCCAAGTGCCCAACGGGGGGGCTTCAGATACGCAGTATTTT
TRBJ1-1	TRBD1	-	TRBV7-6	CASSLIVGTGGMNTEAFF	TGTGCCAGCAGCTTAATTGTCGGGACAGGGGGCATGAACACTGAAGCTTTCTTT
TRBJ1-2	TRBD1	-	TRBV5-1	CASSTIGGRGAYGYTF	TGCGCCAGCAGCACCATCGGGGGCAGGGGGGCCTATGGCTACACCTTC
TRBJ2-2	TRBD1	-	TRBV9	CASSVSQGVGELFF	TGTGCCAGCAGCGTATCCCAGGGGGTAGGGGAGCTGTTTTTT
TRBJ1-4	TRBD1	-	TRBV7-6	CASSYRGLTNEKLFF	TGTGCCAGCAGCTACAGGGGGCTCACTAATGAAAAACTGTTTTTT
TRBJ1-2	-	-	TRBV2	CASSDSLKEGYTF	TGTGCCAGCTCCGACAGTCTAAAAGAGGGCTACACCTTC
TRBJ2-5	TRBD2	-	TRBV11-3	CASSFREGRETQYF	TGTGCCAGCAGCTTCAGGGAGGGGAGAGAGACCCAGTACTTC
TRBJ2-4	-	-	TRBV5-1	CASSPLGAGALIQYF	TGCGCCAGCAGCCCCCTCGGGGCGGGGGCCCTTATTCAGTACTTC
TRBJ1-6	-	-	TRBV19	CASSRTVPGPLHF	TGTGCCAGTTCCCGGACAGTCCCTGGGCCCCTCCACTTT
TRBJ2-3	-	-	TRBV5-8	CASSLAPGLDSLSTDTQYF	TGTGCCAGCAGCTTGGCCCCCGGCCTCGACAGCCTGAGCACAGATACGCAGTATTTT
TRBJ2-5	TRBD2	-	TRBV7-2	CASSRTGTSGGYQETQYF	TGTGCCAGCAGCCGGACCGGGACTAGCGGGGGGTACCAAGAGACCCAGTACTTC
TRBJ2-7	-	-	TRBV5-4	CASSSGTRGYEQYF	TGTGCCAGCAGTTCCGGGACAAGGGGTTATGAGCAGTACTTC
TRBJ1-1	-	once	TRBV5-1	CASSLDGRTTTTEAFF	TGCGCCAGCAGCTTGGATGGCAGGACAACGACCACTGAAGCTTTCTTT
TRBJ1-1	-	few	TRBV11-3	CASSLDGRGGVIEAFF	TGTGCCAGCAGCTTAGATGGGAGAGGGGGGGTCATTGAAGCTTTCTTT
TRBJ1-3	TRBD1	-	TRBV7-2	CASSLQGGPGNTIYF	TGTGCCAGCAGCTTACAGGGGGGGCCTGGAAACACCATATATTTT